These 13 T cell receptor beta chains share one sample of origin, sequenced in a study of CD8 T cells in ankylosing spondylitis. MiXCR, applied by TCRdb to the 5' RACE reads, yields one record per CDR3 protein. This sample has 40,000 to 50,000 distinct CDR3 sequences; under 5% occur once, and the top ten carry roughly 4%. The sequenced sample consisted of blood, either unsorted or a sorted T cell fraction (not recorded which). The source is a female donor with ankylosing spondylitis or in good health (not recorded which).

This clonotype was observed at least ten times. This rearrangement joins TRBV9 to TRBJ2-3; 7 positions agree with TRBD1. The V gene end was trimmed by 3 bases and the J gene end by 2 bases; junction bases not matched to a gene: 3. The V gene's germline CDR1 is SGDLS and CDR2 YYNGEE. This CDR3 is built from 14 residues. The CDR3 region has the DNA TGTGCCAGCAGCGAACAGGGGCTCACAGATACGCAGTATTTT. It is translated as CASSEQGLTDTQYF.

This clonotype is medium-sized. This sequence joins TRBV9 and TRBJ1-1, with TRBD1 matching 7 bases. The germline V gene encodes CDR1 SGDLS and CDR2 YYNGEE. Trimming cost V 4 bases and J 7 bases; bases outside gene matches: 13. This CDR3 spans 15 amino acids. In DNA, the CDR3 is TGTGCCAGCAGCCGGAACGATGGGACAGCAATTGAAGCTTTCTTT. It specifies CASSRNDGTAIEAFF.

This clonotype was picked up many times. This chain joins TRBV9 and TRBJ2-1, with D possibly being TRBD1 or TRBD2 (5 bases each). This CDR3 is built from 17 residues. CDR1 is SGDLS and CDR2 is YYNGEE in the germline V gene. V was shortened by 1 base and J by 4 bases, with 18 bases between the two germline ends. The CDR3 sequence: CASSVSTGTDLYNEQFF. As DNA, the CDR3 is TGTGCCAGCAGCGTATCCACCGGGACCGACCTTTACAATGAGCAGTTCTTC. Full variable domain (outside the CDR3, taken from reference TRBV9 and TRBJ2-1): DSGVTQTPKHLITATGQRVTLRCSPRSGDLSVYWYQQSLDQGLQFLIQYYNGEERAKGNILERFSAQQFPDLHSELNLSSLELGDSALYFCASSVSTGTDLYNEQFFGPGTRLTVL.

There are many counts of this clonotype. The chain couples TRBV9 to TRBJ2-2; D is unresolved. Germline CDR1 SGDLS, CDR2 YYNGEE. This CDR3 contains 13 residues. Trimming removed 1 base from V and 6 bases from J, with 7 bases in between. The CDR3 loop is CASSVRHSGELFF. In DNA form, the CDR3 reads TGTGCCAGCAGCGTAAGGCACTCCGGGGAGCTGTTTTTT. Complete variable domain (other parts from reference TRBV9 and TRBJ2-2): DSGVTQTPKHLITATGQRVTLRCSPRSGDLSVYWYQQSLDQGLQFLIQYYNGEERAKGNILERFSAQQFPDLHSELNLSSLELGDSALYFCASSVRHSGELFFGEGSRLTVL.

This clonotype showed up many times. This chain uses TRBV9 with TRBJ2-1; 9 bases fit TRBD2. CDR3 size: 18 residues. Per germline, CDR1 SGDLS and CDR2 YYNGEE. Losses at the gene ends were 4 bases for V and 4 bases for J; bases not matched to a gene: 15. The CDR3: CASSIHSSGADGYNEQFF. The CDR3 region has the DNA TGTGCCAGCAGCATCCACTCTAGCGGGGCTGACGGATACAATGAGCAGTTCTTC.

Ten or more counts support this clonotype. The V and J genes are TRBV9 and TRBJ1-1, with TRBD1 as a possible D gene (5 bases). The germline V gene has CDR1 SGDLS and CDR2 YYNGEE. V gave up 0 bases and J gave up 4 bases, with 13 bases separating them. The CDR3 sequence is 15 residues long. The CDR3 sequence: CASSVAWGLSTEAFF. CDR3 sequence (DNA): TGTGCCAGCAGCGTAGCTTGGGGGTTGAGCACTGAAGCTTTCTTT.

This clonotype has at least ten counts. The chain has TRBV9 and TRBJ2-7; weak D call: TRBD1 (6 bases). Germline lookup yields CDR1 SGDLS and CDR2 YYNGEE. The CDR3 length is 17 residues. With 0 bases removed from V and 2 bases from J, the gap between germline ends came to 18 bases. CDR3: CASSVESGDTAPYEQYF. CDR3 DNA sequence: TGTGCCAGCAGCGTAGAATCTGGGGACACCGCCCCCTACGAGCAGTACTTC.

The chain has TRBV9 and TRBJ2-5, with a possible D match to TRBD1 (6 bases). This CDR3 has 15 residues. Per the germline V gene, CDR1 is SGDLS and CDR2 is YYNGEE. Trimming cost V 2 bases and J 4 bases, with 15 bases left between them. CDR3 sequence: CASSVQGSSGETQYF. As DNA, the CDR3 is TGTGCCAGCAGCGTGCAGGGGTCTAGTGGAGAGACCCAGTACTTC. The variable domain in full, completed from reference TRBV9 and TRBJ2-5, reads DSGVTQTPKHLITATGQRVTLRCSPRSGDLSVYWYQQSLDQGLQFLIQYYNGEERAKGNILERFSAQQFPDLHSELNLSSLELGDSALYFCASSVQGSSGETQYFGPGTRLLVL.

This clonotype was detected ten times or more. The chain has TRBV9 and TRBJ1-4, with a tentative D call TRBD1 (6 bases). Between the trimmed V and J ends, which lost 0 bases and 4 bases, there was a span of 7 bases. This CDR3 has 14 residues. CDR1 is SGDLS and CDR2 is YYNGEE in the germline V gene. CDR3 sequence reads: CASSVGTDNEKLFF. The CDR3 bases are TGTGCCAGCAGCGTAGGGACAGATAATGAAAAACTGTTTTTT.

This clonotype has a count of ten or more. V usage is TRBV9 and J usage is TRBJ1-1; D is possibly TRBD1 (5 bases). V lost 4 bases and J lost 2, with 9 bases in between. This CDR3 is built from 13 residues. The germline V gene encodes CDR1 SGDLS and CDR2 YYNGEE. The CDR3 here is CASSLQDNTEAFF. In nucleotides, the CDR3 is TGTGCCAGCAGCCTACAGGATAACACTGAAGCTTTCTTT.

There are many counts of this clonotype. The V and J genes are TRBV9 and TRBJ2-3; D possibly corresponds to TRBD2 (5 bases). The V gene lost 0 bases and the J gene lost 0 bases, with 8 bases spanning the gap. Germline V gives CDR1 SGDLS, CDR2 YYNGEE. This CDR3 has 15 amino acids. DNA for the CDR3: TGTGCCAGCAGCGTAGGAGCGGTTAGCACAGATACGCAGTATTTT. It encodes CASSVGAVSTDTQYF.

This clonotype has a count of ten or more. The genes are TRBV9 and TRBJ1-4; D uncertain. V lost 0 bases and J 5 bases, leaving 5 bases between the germline ends. CDR1 is SGDLS, CDR2 YYNGEE, per germline. The CDR3 totals 13 residues. The CDR3 DNA reads as TGTGCCAGCAGCGTAGCCGGGAATGAAAAACTGTTTTTT. Translated: CASSVAGNEKLFF. The whole variable domain, remainder taken from reference TRBV9 and TRBJ1-4, is DSGVTQTPKHLITATGQRVTLRCSPRSGDLSVYWYQQSLDQGLQFLIQYYNGEERAKGNILERFSAQQFPDLHSELNLSSLELGDSALYFCASSVAGNEKLFFGSGTQLSVL.

This clonotype showed up many times. This chain connects TRBV9 to TRBJ2-7, with 9 bases identical to TRBD1. Germline V CDR1 and CDR2: SGDLS, YYNGEE. The CDR3 length is 16 residues. With 3 bases clipped from V and 2 bases from J, the junction kept 9 bases outside the gene matches. The CDR3: CASSAGPGTGPYEQYF. DNA for the CDR3: TGTGCCAGCAGCGCTGGCCCCGGGACAGGGCCCTACGAGCAGTACTTC.